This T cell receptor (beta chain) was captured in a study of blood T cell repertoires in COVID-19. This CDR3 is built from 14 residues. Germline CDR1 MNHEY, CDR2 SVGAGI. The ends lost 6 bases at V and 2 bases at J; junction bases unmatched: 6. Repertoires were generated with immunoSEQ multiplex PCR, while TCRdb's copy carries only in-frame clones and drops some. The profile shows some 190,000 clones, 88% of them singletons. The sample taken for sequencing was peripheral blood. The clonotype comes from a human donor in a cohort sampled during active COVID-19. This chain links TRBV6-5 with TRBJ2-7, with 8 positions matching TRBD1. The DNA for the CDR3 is TGTGCCAGCAGCAGACAGGGGCCAACCTACGAGCAGTACTTC. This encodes CASSRQGPTYEQYF.